This entry lists 23 T cell receptor beta chains sequenced from one sample in a study of read filtering for tumor transcriptome and immune sequencing. The library was built from about 400 ng RNA with molecular barcoded adaptors for alpha/delta and beta/gamma chains. One entry per CDR3 protein results from TCRdb running MiXCR on the reads. The sample consists of approximately 60,000 distinct CDR3 sequences, 20% to 25% of them appearing once. The sample taken for sequencing was a population of CD138-negative cells sorted from bone marrow. All receptors derive from a donor at least 40 years old with multiple myeloma.

In its sample, this clonotype was seen many times. In DNA form, the CDR3 reads TGTGCCAGCAGTCATGCATTGAGGGGATACTACGAGCAGTACTTC. It encodes CASSHALRGYYEQYF. The chain combines TRBV11-2 with TRBJ2-7; D possibly matches TRBD1 or TRBD2 (5 bases each). CDR1 and CDR2 from the germline V gene are SGHAT and FQNNGV. V shed 6 bases and J shed 3 bases, with 18 bases lying between them. This CDR3 has 15 amino acids.

This clonotype was observed at least ten times. The rearrangement links TRBV14 to TRBJ1-2, with 7 bases matching TRBD1. This CDR3 spans 15 amino acids. The germline V gene encodes CDR1 SGHDN and CDR2 FVKESK. The J segment lost 2 bases and the V segment lost 6 bases, leaving 9 bases of the junction unmatched. Written as DNA, the CDR3 is TGTGCCAGCAGTCGACACCGGGACAGCAACTATGGCTACACCTTC. Translating it yields CASSRHRDSNYGYTF.

This clonotype occurred many times. The CDR3 is CSVEIGDEKLFF. In DNA, the CDR3 is TGCAGCGTTGAAATAGGGGACGAAAAACTGTTTTTT. The chain has TRBV29-1 and TRBJ1-4; weak D call: TRBD1 (5 bases). Germline values: CDR1 SQVTM, CDR2 ANQGSEA. The length of the CDR3 is 12 residues. Trimming cost V 2 bases and J 8 bases, with 9 bases left between them.

Of note for this clonotype: This could be a read error, since a much larger clone is one nucleotide away. The CDR3 carries no conserved terminal phenylalanine or tryptophan, so it likely arises from a read error. The chain has TRBV14 and TRBJ2-5; maybe TRBD2 (7 bases). Germline assignment: CDR1 SGHDN and CDR2 FVKESK. V was clipped by 0 bases and J by 5 bases, with 19 bases between them. The CDR3 spans 17 residues. This CDR3 is CASSQEGRGARRETQYL. Here the CDR3 DNA reads TGTGCCAGCAGCCAAGAAGGCCGGGGGGCAAGGAGGGAGACCCAGTACCTC.

Points on this clonotype: A read error may explain this, as a much larger clone is one base away. The V gene is TRBV18, the J gene TRBJ2-1; 7 nucleotides line up with TRBD2. CDR3 length: 17 amino acids. The germline V gene has CDR1 KGHSH and CDR2 LQKENI. This CDR3 reads CAGSPIASGISYNEQFF. The CDR3 DNA is TGTGCCGGCTCACCAATTGCTAGCGGAATCTCCTACAATGAGCAGTTCTTC.

V is TRBV29-1 and J is TRBJ1-1; D is perhaps TRBD1 (5 bases). The CDR3 is 13 amino acids. V lost 3 bases to trimming and J lost 5 bases, with 13 bases between them. CDR1 is SQVTM and CDR2 is ANQGSEA in the germline V gene. The CDR3 region is CSVDGQGGTEAFF. The CDR3, as DNA: TGCAGCGTTGATGGGCAGGGAGGGACTGAAGCTTTCTTT. The complete variable domain, with remaining parts taken from reference TRBV29-1 and TRBJ1-1, reads SAVISQKPSRDICQRGTSLTIQCQVDSQVTMMFWYRQQPGQSLTLIATANQGSEATYESGFVIDKFPISRPNLTFSTLTVSNMSPEDSSIYLCSVDGQGGTEAFFGQGTRLTVV.

This clonotype was seen a handful of times. The genes are TRBV2 and TRBJ2-3; 7 nucleotides line up with TRBD2. CDR1 SNHLY and CDR2 FYNNEI come from the germline V gene. The J segment lost 2 bases and the V segment lost 2 bases, leaving 10 bases of the junction unmatched. This CDR3 is 17 amino acids long. CDR3 loop: CASSEFGSGLATDTQYF. The CDR3, as DNA: TGTGCCAGCAGTGAATTCGGTAGCGGGCTCGCCACAGATACGCAGTATTTT.

This clonotype was seen many times. The chain has TRBV6-5 and TRBJ2-1; 13 bases align to TRBD2. Trimming cost V 6 bases and J 4 bases; bases outside gene matches: 9. This CDR3 is built from 17 residues. Germline CDR1 and CDR2: MNHEY and SVGAGI. The CDR3 coding sequence is TGTGCCAGCAGCCCAGGACTAGCGGGGGCCTCATACAATGAGCAGTTCTTC. Protein product: CASSPGLAGASYNEQFF.

This clonotype was recorded many times. This sequence joins TRBV20-1 and TRBJ2-7; TRBD2 agrees at 7 bases. CDR1 and CDR2 (germline): DFQATT, SNEGSKA (reference sequence). The junction had 7 bases not matched to a gene; V was cut back by 0 bases and J by 5 bases. CDR3 size: 14 residues. The CDR3 nucleotides are TGCAGTGCTAGAGAATTAGGACTAGAGGACGAGCAGTACTTC. As protein: CSARELGLEDEQYF.

This clonotype has ten or more counts. The gene calls are TRBV19 and TRBJ2-6; the D is unclear. CDR3 length: 14 residues. Looked up from germline, CDR1 is LNHDA and CDR2 is SQIVND (reference sequence). Trimming shortened V by 6 bases and J by 3 bases, and 9 bases separated the two germline ends. CDR3 nucleotide sequence: TGTGCCAGTAGAGGGAAAAGTGGGGCCAACGTCCTGACTTTC. Protein: CASRGKSGANVLTF.

The chain employs TRBV6-5 and TRBJ2-1; D gene unclear. Germline-derived CDR1 and CDR2 are MNHEY and SVGAGI. With 6 bases removed from V and 8 bases from J, the gap between germline ends came to 17 bases. The CDR3 consists of 14 residues. The CDR3 region is CASSPPGFRDEQFF. The DNA of the CDR3 is TGTGCCAGCAGCCCCCCGGGCTTTCGGGATGAGCAGTTCTTC.

This clonotype was detected many times. CDR3 sequence reads: CASSQGMEGTEAFF. The CDR3 DNA reads TGTGCCAGCAGCCAAGGTATGGAGGGGACTGAAGCTTTCTTT. V is TRBV4-2 and J is TRBJ1-1; D may be TRBD1 (5 bases). Germline CDR1 reads LGHNA; CDR2 reads YNFKEQ. Deletions cut 1 base from V and 5 bases from J, with 11 bases between. CDR3 size: 14 residues.

The gene calls are TRBV2 and TRBJ1-5, with D perhaps matching TRBD1 (5 bases). Per the germline V gene, CDR1 is SNHLY and CDR2 is FYNNEI. V shed 0 bases and J shed 1 base, with 7 bases lying between them. This CDR3 is 15 amino acids long. The CDR3 here is CASSEARGSNQPQHF. The CDR3 DNA reads TGTGCCAGCAGTGAAGCGCGGGGGAGCAATCAGCCCCAGCATTTT.

This clonotype was recorded at least ten times. This rearrangement joins TRBV7-2 to TRBJ2-2; 8 nucleotides agree with TRBD1. After removal of 5 bases from V and 7 bases from J, the junction contained 6 bases not matched to a gene. This CDR3 contains 14 residues. Germline CDR1 is SGHTA and CDR2 is FQGNSA. DNA for the CDR3: TGTGCCAGCAGCACGACAGGGGAGGTCGGGGAGCTGTTTTTT. It yields the protein CASSTTGEVGELFF. Filled out from reference TRBV7-2 and TRBJ2-2, the complete variable domain reads GAGVSQSPSNKVTEKGKDVELRCDPISGHTALYWYRQSLGQGLEFLIYFQGNSAPDKSGLPSDRFSAERTGGSVSTLTIQRTQQEDSAVYLCASSTTGEVGELFFGEGSRLTVL.

This clonotype showed up just a few times. The genes are TRBV2 and TRBJ1-2; 9 bases map to TRBD1. Trimming at V came to 6 bases and at J to 1 base, leaving 6 bases not matched to a gene. The germline gives CDR1 SNHLY, CDR2 FYNNEI. The CDR3 contains 15 residues. CDR3 bases: TGTGCCAGCAGGATTTGGACAGGGGATAACTATGGCTACACCTTC. It codes for CASRIWTGDNYGYTF.

A word on this clonotype: A much bigger clone sits one base away, suggesting this may be a read error. The V gene is TRBV1, the J gene TRBJ2-7; the table assigns TRBD2, which was not confirmed against the DNA. TRBV1 is designated a pseudogene. The CDR3 extends over 17 amino acids. The CDR3: CTSSQNLGTPVSYEQYF. CDR3 sequence (DNA): TGCACCAGCAGCCAAAATCTCGGGACTCCTGTCTCCTACGAGCAGTACTTC.

At least ten counts were recorded for this clonotype. The V call is TRBV7-6, the J call TRBJ2-5; D ambiguous. This CDR3 is 14 amino acids long. Germline values: CDR1 SGHVS, CDR2 FNYEAQ. Trimming stripped 5 bases from V and 5 bases from J, with 15 bases between. CDR3 nucleotides: TGTGCCAGCAGCCCAATTGTGAGAGCGGAGACCCAGTACTTC. This encodes CASSPIVRAETQYF. Together with reference TRBV7-6 and TRBJ2-5, the CDR3 gives the full variable domain: GAGVSQSPRYKVTKRGQDVALRCDPISGHVSLYWYRQALGQGPEFLTYFNYEAQQDKSGLPNDRFSAERPEGSISTLTIQRTEQRDSAMYRCASSPIVRAETQYFGPGTRLLVL.

This clonotype appeared many times. The gene calls are TRBV5-5 and TRBJ2-5, with TRBD2 as a possible D gene (6 bases). The CDR3 runs 14 residues. The V end lost 0 bases, the J end lost 2 bases, and 8 bases lay between the germline ends. Per the germline V gene, CDR1 is SGHKS and CDR2 is YYEKEE (reference sequence). Written as DNA, the CDR3 is TGTGCCAGCAGCTTGGAAGGAGGGCAAGAGACCCAGTACTTC. Translation gives CASSLEGGQETQYF.

With respect to this clonotype: This may arise from a read error, as a much more abundant clone is one base away. This chain links TRBV29-1 with TRBJ1-1; no firm D call. V was cut by 7 bases and J by 4 bases, with 13 bases left in between. Germline V lookup: CDR1 SQVTM, CDR2 ANQGSEA. The CDR3 sequence is 12 residues long. CDR3 DNA: TGCAGCGCCAGACACGGCATCACTGAAGCTTTCTTT. Its translation is CSARHGITEAFF.

As for this clonotype: A far larger clone is only one base removed, so a read error is likely. The chain couples TRBV7-9 to TRBJ2-3; tentative D call: TRBD1 (5 bases). The length of the CDR3 is 15 residues. The V gene's germline CDR1 is SEHNR and CDR2 FQNEAQ (reference sequence). The CDR3 sequence: CASSLASGPTDTRYF. The CDR3 DNA reads TGTGCCAGCAGCTTAGCCTCAGGTCCGACAGATACGCGGTATTTT.

This clonotype was seen at least ten times. The chain carries TRBV7-9 and TRBJ2-1; D perhaps matches TRBD2 (6 bases). The germline V gene encodes CDR1 SEHNR and CDR2 FQNEAQ (reference sequence). The CDR3 runs 14 residues. V shed 6 bases and J shed 2 bases, with 11 bases lying between them. CDR3 amino acids: CASSLEGPYNEQFF. In DNA form, the CDR3 reads TGTGCCAGCAGTTTGGAGGGTCCCTACAATGAGCAGTTCTTC.

About this clonotype itself: Being one base from a much bigger clone, this may be a read error. The chain has TRBV28 and TRBJ1-4, with no clear D. The CDR3 consists of 13 residues. CDR1 MDHEN and CDR2 SYDVKM come from the germline V gene. The CDR3 protein is CASKKGPEERLFF. CDR3 coding DNA: TGTGCCAGCAAAAAGGGTCCCGAAGAAAGACTGTTTTTT.

The genes are TRBV29-1 and TRBJ2-1; 8 nucleotides align to TRBD1. With 6 bases clipped from V and 15 bases from J, the junction kept 13 bases outside the gene matches. This CDR3 region has 12 residues. CDR1 and CDR2 (germline): SQVTM, ANQGSEA. The CDR3 DNA reads TGCAGCGTCGTGGACAGGGTTGGGCCCCGGTTCTTC. Its protein is CSVVDRVGPRFF.